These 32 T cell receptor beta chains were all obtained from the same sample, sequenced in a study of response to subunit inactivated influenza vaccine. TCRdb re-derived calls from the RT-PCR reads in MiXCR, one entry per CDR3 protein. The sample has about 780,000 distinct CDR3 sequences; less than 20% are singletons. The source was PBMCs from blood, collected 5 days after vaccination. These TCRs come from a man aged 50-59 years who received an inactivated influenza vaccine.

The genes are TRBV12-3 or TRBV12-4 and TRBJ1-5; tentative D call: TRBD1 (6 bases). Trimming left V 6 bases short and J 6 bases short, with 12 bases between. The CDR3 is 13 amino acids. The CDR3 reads CASRDRRGQPQHF. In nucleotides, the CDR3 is TGTGCCAGCAGGGACAGACGTGGTCAGCCCCAGCATTTT.

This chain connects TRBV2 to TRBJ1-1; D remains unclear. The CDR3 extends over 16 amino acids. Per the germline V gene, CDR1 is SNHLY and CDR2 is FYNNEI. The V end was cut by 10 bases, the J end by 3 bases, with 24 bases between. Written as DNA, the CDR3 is TGTGCCACGCTCGCCTGGTCACTCCGCGGGGACACTGAAGCTTTCTTT. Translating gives CATLAWSLRGDTEAFF.

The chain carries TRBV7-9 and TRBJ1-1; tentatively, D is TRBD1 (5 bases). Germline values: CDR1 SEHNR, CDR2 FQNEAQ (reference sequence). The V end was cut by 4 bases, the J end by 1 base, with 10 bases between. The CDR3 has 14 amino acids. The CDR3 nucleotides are TGTGCCAGCAGCTCGGGACGGTCGAACACTGAAGCTTTCTTT. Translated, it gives CASSSGRSNTEAFF.

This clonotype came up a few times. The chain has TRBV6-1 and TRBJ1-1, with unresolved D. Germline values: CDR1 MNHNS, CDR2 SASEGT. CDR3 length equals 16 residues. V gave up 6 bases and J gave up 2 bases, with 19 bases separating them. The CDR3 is CASSPSLGRRNTEAFF. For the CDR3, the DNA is TGTGCCAGCAGCCCATCGCTAGGGCGAAGAAACACTGAAGCTTTCTTT.

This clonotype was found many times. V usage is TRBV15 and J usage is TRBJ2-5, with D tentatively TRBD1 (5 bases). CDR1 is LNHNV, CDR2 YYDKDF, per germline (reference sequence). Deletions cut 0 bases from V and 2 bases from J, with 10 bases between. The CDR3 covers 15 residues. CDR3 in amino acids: CATSRDGALQETQYF. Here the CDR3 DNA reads TGTGCCACCAGCAGAGATGGGGCTCTTCAAGAGACCCAGTACTTC.

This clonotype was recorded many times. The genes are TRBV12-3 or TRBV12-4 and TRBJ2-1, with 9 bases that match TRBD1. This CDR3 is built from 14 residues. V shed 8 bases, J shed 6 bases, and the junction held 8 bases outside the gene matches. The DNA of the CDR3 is TGTGCCAGCCGCGGGGGACAGGGCGGCAATGAGCAGTTCTTC. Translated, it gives CASRGGQGGNEQFF.

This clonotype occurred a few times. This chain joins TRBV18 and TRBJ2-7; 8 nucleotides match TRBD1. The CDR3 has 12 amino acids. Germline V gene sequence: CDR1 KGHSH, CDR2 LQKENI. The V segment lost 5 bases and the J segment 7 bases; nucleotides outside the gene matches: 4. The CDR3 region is CASSTGQGEQYF. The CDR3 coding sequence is TGTGCCAGCTCAACCGGACAGGGAGAGCAGTACTTC.

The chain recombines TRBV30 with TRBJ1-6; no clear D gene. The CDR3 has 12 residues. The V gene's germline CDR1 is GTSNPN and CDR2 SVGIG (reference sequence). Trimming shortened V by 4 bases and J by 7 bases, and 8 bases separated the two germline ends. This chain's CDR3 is CAWNGGNSPLHF. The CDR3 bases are TGTGCCTGGAACGGTGGAAATTCACCCCTCCACTTT.

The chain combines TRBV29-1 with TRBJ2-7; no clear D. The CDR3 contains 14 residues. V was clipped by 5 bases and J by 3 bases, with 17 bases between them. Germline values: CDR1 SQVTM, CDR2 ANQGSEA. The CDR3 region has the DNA TGCAGCGTTAGAGATTCGTACCTATTCTACGAGCAGTACTTC. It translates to CSVRDSYLFYEQYF.

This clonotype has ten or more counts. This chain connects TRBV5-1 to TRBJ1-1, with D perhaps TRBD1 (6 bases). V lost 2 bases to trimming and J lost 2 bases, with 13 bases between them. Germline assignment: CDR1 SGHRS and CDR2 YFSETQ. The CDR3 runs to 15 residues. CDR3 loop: CASSFPTGANTEAFF. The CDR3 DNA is TGCGCCAGCAGCTTTCCGACAGGAGCTAACACTGAAGCTTTCTTT.

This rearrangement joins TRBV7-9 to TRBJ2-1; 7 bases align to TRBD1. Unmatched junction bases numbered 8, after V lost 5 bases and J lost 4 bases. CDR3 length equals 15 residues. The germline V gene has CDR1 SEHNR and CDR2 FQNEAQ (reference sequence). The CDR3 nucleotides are TGTGCCAGCAGCCCGCTGGGACAGCTTTACAATGAGCAGTTCTTC. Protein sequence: CASSPLGQLYNEQFF. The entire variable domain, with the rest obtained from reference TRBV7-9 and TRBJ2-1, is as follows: DTGVSQNPRHKITKRGQNVTFRCDPISEHNRLYWYRQTLGQGPEFLTYFQNEAQLEKSRLLSDRFSAERPKGSFSTLEIQRTEQGDSAMYLCASSPLGQLYNEQFFGPGTRLTVL.

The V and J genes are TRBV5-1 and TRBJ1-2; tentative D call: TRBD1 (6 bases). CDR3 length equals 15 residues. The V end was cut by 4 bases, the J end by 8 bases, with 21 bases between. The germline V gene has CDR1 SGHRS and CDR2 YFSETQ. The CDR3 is CASSPMGGPLVGYTF. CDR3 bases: TGCGCCAGCAGCCCTATGGGGGGGCCCCTGGTCGGCTACACCTTC. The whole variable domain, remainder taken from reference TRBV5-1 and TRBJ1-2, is KAGVTQTPRYLIKTRGQQVTLSCSPISGHRSVSWYQQTPGQGLQFLFEYFSETQRNKGNFPGRFSGRQFSNSRSEMNVSTLELGDSALYLCASSPMGGPLVGYTFGSGTRLTVV.

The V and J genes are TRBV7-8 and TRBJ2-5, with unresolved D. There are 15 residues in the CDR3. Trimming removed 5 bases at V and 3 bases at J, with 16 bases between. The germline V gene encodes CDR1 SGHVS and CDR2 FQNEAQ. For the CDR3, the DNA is TGTGCCAGCAGCCCCATGGCGGCAAACGAAGAGACCCAGTACTTC. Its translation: CASSPMAANEETQYF.

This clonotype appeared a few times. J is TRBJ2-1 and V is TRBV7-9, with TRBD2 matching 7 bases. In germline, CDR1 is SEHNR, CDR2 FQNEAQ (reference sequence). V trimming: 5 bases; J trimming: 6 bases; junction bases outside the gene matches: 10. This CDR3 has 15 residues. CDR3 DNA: TGTGCCAGCAGCCACAGCGGGATCCTGGGCAATGAGCAGTTCTTC. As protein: CASSHSGILGNEQFF.

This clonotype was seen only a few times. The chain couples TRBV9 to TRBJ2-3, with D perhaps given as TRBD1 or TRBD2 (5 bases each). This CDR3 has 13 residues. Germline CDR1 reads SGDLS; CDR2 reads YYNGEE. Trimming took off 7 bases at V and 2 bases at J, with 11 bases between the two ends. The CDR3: CASLSGATDTQYF. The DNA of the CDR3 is TGTGCCAGCCTTTCCGGGGCCACAGATACGCAGTATTTT.

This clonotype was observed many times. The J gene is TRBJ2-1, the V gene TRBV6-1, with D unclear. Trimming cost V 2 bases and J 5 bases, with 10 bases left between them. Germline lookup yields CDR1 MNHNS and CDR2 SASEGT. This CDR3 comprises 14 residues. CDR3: CASSELGKNNEQFF. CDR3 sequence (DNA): TGTGCCAGCAGTGAATTAGGGAAGAACAATGAGCAGTTCTTC.

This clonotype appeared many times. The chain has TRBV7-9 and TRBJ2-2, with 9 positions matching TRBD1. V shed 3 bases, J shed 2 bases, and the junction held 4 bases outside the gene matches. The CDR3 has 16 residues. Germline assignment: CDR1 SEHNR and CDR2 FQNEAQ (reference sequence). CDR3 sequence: CASSLGQGENTGELFF. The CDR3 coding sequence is TGTGCCAGCAGCTTGGGACAGGGCGAAAACACCGGGGAGCTGTTTTTT.

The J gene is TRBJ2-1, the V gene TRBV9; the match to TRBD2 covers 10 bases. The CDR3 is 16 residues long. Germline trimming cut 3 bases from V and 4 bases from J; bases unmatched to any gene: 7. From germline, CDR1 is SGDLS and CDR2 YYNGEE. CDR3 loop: CASSAGAGGVYNEQFF. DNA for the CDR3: TGTGCCAGCAGCGCGGGAGCGGGAGGGGTATACAATGAGCAGTTCTTC. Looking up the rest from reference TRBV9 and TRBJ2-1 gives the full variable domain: DSGVTQTPKHLITATGQRVTLRCSPRSGDLSVYWYQQSLDQGLQFLIQYYNGEERAKGNILERFSAQQFPDLHSELNLSSLELGDSALYFCASSAGAGGVYNEQFFGPGTRLTVL.

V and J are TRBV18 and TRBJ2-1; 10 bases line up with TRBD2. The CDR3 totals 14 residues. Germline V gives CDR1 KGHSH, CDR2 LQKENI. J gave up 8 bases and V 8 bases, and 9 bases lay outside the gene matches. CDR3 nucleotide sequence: TGTGCCAGCGGCAAAAGCGGGAGGGTCGATGAGCAGTTCTTC. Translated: CASGKSGRVDEQFF.

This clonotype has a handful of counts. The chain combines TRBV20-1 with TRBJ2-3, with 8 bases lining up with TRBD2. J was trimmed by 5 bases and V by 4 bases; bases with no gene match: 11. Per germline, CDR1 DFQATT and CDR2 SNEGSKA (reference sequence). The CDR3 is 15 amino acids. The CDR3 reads CSANLRREDKDTQYF. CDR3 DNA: TGCAGTGCTAATTTGAGGCGGGAGGATAAAGATACGCAGTATTTT.

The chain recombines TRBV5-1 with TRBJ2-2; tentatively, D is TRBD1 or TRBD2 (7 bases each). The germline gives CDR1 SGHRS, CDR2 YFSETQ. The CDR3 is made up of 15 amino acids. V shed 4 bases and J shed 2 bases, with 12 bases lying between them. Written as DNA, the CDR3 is TGCGCCAGCAGCAAGCGGGACAGAAACACCGGGGAGCTGTTTTTT. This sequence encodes CASSKRDRNTGELFF. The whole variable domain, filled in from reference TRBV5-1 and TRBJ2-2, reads KAGVTQTPRYLIKTRGQQVTLSCSPISGHRSVSWYQQTPGQGLQFLFEYFSETQRNKGNFPGRFSGRQFSNSRSEMNVSTLELGDSALYLCASSKRDRNTGELFFGEGSRLTVL.

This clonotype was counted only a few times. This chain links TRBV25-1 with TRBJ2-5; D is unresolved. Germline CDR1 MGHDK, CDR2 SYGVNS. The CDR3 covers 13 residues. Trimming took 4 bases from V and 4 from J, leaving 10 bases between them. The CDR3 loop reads CASSGARRETQYF. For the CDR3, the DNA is TGTGCCAGCAGTGGCGCCAGGCGAGAGACCCAGTACTTC.

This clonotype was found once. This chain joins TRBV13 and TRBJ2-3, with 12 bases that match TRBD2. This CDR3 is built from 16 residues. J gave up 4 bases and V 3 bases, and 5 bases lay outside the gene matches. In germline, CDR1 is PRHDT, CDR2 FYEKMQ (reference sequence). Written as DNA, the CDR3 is TGTGCCAGCAGCTTTCCGACTAGCGGGAGTGCAGATACGCAGTATTTT. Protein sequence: CASSFPTSGSADTQYF.

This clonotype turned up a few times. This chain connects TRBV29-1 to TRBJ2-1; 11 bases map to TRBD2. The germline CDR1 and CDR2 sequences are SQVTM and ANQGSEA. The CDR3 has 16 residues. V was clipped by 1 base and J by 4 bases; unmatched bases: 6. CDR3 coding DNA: TGCAGCGTTGAAGGTGGTAGCGGGGGGGCGTACAATGAGCAGTTCTTC. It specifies CSVEGGSGGAYNEQFF.

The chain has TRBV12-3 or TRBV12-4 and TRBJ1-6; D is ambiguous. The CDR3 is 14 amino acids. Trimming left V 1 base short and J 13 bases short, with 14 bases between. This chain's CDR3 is CASSLDGGEWPLHF. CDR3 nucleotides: TGTGCCAGCAGTTTAGACGGTGGTGAATGGCCCCTCCACTTT.

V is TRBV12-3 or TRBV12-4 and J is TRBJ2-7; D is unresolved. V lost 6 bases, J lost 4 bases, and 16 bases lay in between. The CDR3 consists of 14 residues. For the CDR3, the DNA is TGTGCCAGCAGCTATATGGGCTCGACTTACGAGCAGTACTTC. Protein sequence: CASSYMGSTYEQYF.

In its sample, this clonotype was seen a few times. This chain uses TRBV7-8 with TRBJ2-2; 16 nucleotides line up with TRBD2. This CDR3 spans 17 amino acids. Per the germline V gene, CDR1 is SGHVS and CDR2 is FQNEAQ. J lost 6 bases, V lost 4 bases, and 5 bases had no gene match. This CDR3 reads CASSSRGLAGGSGELFF. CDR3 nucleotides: TGTGCCAGCAGCTCCCGGGGACTAGCGGGGGGGTCCGGGGAGCTGTTTTTT.

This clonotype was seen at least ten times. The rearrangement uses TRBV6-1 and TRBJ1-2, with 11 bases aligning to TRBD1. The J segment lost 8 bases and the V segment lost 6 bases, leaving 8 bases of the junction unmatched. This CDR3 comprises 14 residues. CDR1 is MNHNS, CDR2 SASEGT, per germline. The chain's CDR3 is CASSSPGQGEGYTF. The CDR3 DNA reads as TGTGCCAGCAGCTCGCCGGGACAGGGGGAGGGCTACACCTTC.

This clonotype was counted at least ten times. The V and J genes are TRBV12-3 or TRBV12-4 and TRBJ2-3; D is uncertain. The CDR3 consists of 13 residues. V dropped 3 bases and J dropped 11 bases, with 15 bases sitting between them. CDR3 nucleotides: TGTGCCAGCAGTTTTAACAGAGCAGACGGGCAGTATTTT. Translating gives CASSFNRADGQYF.

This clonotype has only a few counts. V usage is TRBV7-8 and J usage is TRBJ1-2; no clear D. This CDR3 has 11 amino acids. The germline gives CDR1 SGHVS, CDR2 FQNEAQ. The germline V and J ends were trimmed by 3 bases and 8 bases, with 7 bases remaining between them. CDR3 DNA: TGTGCCAGCAGCTTCGAAGGGGGCTACACCTTC. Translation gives CASSFEGGYTF. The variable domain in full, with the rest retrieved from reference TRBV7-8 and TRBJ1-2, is GAGVSQSPRYKVAKRGQDVALRCDPISGHVSLFWYQQALGQGPEFLTYFQNEAQLDKSGLPSDRFFAERPEGSVSTLKIQRTQQEDSAVYLCASSFEGGYTFGSGTRLTVV.

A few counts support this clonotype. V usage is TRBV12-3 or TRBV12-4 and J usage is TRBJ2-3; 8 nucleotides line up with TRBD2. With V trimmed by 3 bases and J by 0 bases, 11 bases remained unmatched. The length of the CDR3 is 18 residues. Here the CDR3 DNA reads TGTGCCAGCAGTTTTCTCGCGGGGGGACTAACTAGCACAGATACGCAGTATTTT. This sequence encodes CASSFLAGGLTSTDTQYF.

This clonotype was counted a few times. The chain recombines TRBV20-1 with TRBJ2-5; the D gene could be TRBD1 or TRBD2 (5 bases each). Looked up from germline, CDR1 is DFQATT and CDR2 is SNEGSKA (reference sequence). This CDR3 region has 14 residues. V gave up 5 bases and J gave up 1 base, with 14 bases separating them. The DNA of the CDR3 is TGCAGTGCTCGGCTCGGGGCAGCCCAAGAGACCCAGTACTTC. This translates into CSARLGAAQETQYF.